Shown below are 10 T cell receptor beta chains from a single sample sequenced in a study of cytomegalovirus exposure and HLA in healthy donors. 60 Vbeta and 13 Jbeta primers were used in PCR. Profiling relied on immunoSEQ multiplex PCR, and the TCRdb table lists in-frame clones only, not all of them. The sample lists about 90,000 clones, roughly 80% seen once, with 2.7% in the top ten. Sequencing was performed on PBMCs. The receptors stem from a man under 40 in good health and CMV-seronegative.

This clone was recorded only once. The rearrangement joins TRBV4-3 to TRBJ2-1, with 7 bases lining up with TRBD2. V lost 0 bases to trimming and J lost 1 base; unmatched junction nucleotides: 9. Germline assignment: CDR1 LGHNA and CDR2 YSLEER. The CDR3 is 18 residues long. The CDR3 region has the DNA TGCGCCAGCAGCCAAGAAGTCCCAGCGGGGTGGTCCTACAATGAGCAGTTCTTC. As protein: CASSQEVPAGWSYNEQFF.

The DNA of the CDR3 is TGTGCCAGTAGCCTTCGACAGGGGAGCACTGAAGCTTTCTTT. Translating it yields CASSLRQGSTEAFF. The chain uses TRBV19 and TRBJ1-1, with 8 bases that match TRBD1. Germline V gene data show CDR1 as LNHDA and CDR2 as SQIVND (reference sequence). This CDR3 is built from 14 residues. V was clipped by 6 bases and J by 4 bases; unmatched bases: 7.

The CDR3 coding sequence is TGTGCCAGCAGTAAGGGACTCACAGATACGCAGTATTTT. It codes for CASSKGLTDTQYF. The chain carries TRBV25-1 and TRBJ2-3, with D maybe TRBD2 (6 bases). The CDR3 consists of 13 residues. Trimming took 5 bases from V and 2 from J, leaving 8 bases between them. CDR1 and CDR2 from the germline V gene are MGHDK and SYGVNS.

This sequence joins TRBV21-1 and TRBJ1-2; the table names TRBD1, a call not compared with the DNA. TRBV21-1 is noted as a pseudogene. The CDR3 contains 14 residues. CDR3 in amino acids: CASSKGTGNYGYTF. The CDR3 nucleotides are TGTGCCAGCAGCAAAGGGACAGGAAACTATGGCTACACCTTC.

V and J are TRBV9 and TRBJ1-1, with TRBD1 matching over 11 bases. V was clipped by 2 bases and J by 4 bases; unmatched bases: 4. The CDR3 totals 15 residues. Germline CDR1 SGDLS, CDR2 YYNGEE. The CDR3 DNA is TGTGCCAGCAGCGTGACCGGGACAGGGGGCACTGAAGCTTTCTTT. It specifies CASSVTGTGGTEAFF.

This rearrangement joins TRBV4-2 to TRBJ2-1; TRBD1 matches at 10 bases. This CDR3 region has 14 residues. V shed 2 bases, J shed 9 bases, and the junction held 4 bases outside the gene matches. Germline assignment: CDR1 LGHNA and CDR2 YNFKEQ. The CDR3 DNA follows: TGTGCCAGCAGCCAACTGGACAGGGGGGGTGAGCAGTTCTTC. Its protein product is CASSQLDRGGEQFF.

This rearrangement joins TRBV6-5 to TRBJ1-2; 9 bases are shared with TRBD1. Germline trimming cut 6 bases from V and 8 bases from J; bases unmatched to any gene: 4. The CDR3 sequence is 12 residues long. Germline CDR1 reads MNHEY; CDR2 reads SVGAGI. The CDR3: CASRRTGEGYTF. As DNA, the CDR3 is TGTGCCAGCAGACGGACAGGGGAGGGCTACACCTTC.

This clone occurred a few times. The V call is TRBV5-6, the J call TRBJ2-7; a weak D match, TRBD1 (6 bases). Between the trimmed V and J ends, which lost 0 bases and 3 bases, there was a span of 13 bases. The germline CDR1 and CDR2 sequences are SGHDT and YYEEEE. The CDR3 runs to 15 residues. CDR3 in DNA: TGTGCCAGCAGCTTGGGGCAGGGGCTCGTCTACGAGCAGTACTTC. It translates to CASSLGQGLVYEQYF.

The J gene is TRBJ2-7, the V gene TRBV28; weak D call: TRBD2 (6 bases). Germline CDR1 is MDHEN and CDR2 is SYDVKM. The CDR3 is 15 residues long. Between the trimmed V and J ends, which lost 4 bases and 1 base, there was a span of 14 bases. CDR3 in amino acids: CASSSSGGESYEQYF. CDR3 nucleotide sequence: TGTGCCAGCAGTTCCTCAGGAGGGGAATCCTACGAGCAGTACTTC.

The rearrangement links TRBV9 to TRBJ1-1, with D maybe TRBD1 (6 bases). From germline, CDR1 is SGDLS and CDR2 YYNGEE. This CDR3 contains 12 residues. Trimming removed 0 bases from V and 11 bases from J, with 11 bases in between. The CDR3 region has the DNA TGTGCCAGCAGCGTAGGGGGGGGGCCGGCTTTCTTT. Residues: CASSVGGGPAFF.